This passage covers 13 T cell receptor beta chains from one sample sequenced in a study of immune evolution from preneoplasia to lung adenocarcinoma. Assay used: immunoSEQ multiplex PCR; TCRdb lists only in-frame clones, some missing. The sample has some 3,500 clones, about 78% seen once; the top ten hold 3% to 3.5%. The sample was FFPE adjacent normal lung tissue. The receptors were sampled from a donor at least 70 years old with lung adenocarcinoma.

The chain has TRBV4-3 and TRBJ1-1; no definite D call. The CDR3 is 15 residues long. Per the germline V gene, CDR1 is LGHNA and CDR2 is YSLEER. The V gene lost 1 base and the J gene lost 0 bases, with 9 bases spanning the gap. The CDR3 sequence: CASSQVDGLNTEAFF. CDR3 bases: TGCGCCAGCAGCCAAGTGGACGGTCTGAACACTGAAGCTTTCTTT.

By frequency in the sample, this clone is large (0.1 to 1%). J is TRBJ1-1 and V is TRBV30; TRBD1 matches at 9 bases. The CDR3 sequence is 13 residues long. CDR1 and CDR2 from the germline V gene are GTSNPN and SVGIG (reference sequence). The J segment lost 4 bases and the V segment lost 5 bases, leaving 5 bases of the junction unmatched. CDR3 loop: CAWFGTGSTEAFF. The DNA for the CDR3 is TGTGCCTGGTTTGGGACAGGGAGCACTGAAGCTTTCTTT.

A word on this clone: Other nucleotide sequences from this sample produce the same CDR3. The V call is TRBV29-1, the J call TRBJ2-1; 8 bases match TRBD2. This CDR3 contains 15 residues. Looked up from germline, CDR1 is SQVTM and CDR2 is ANQGSEA. The V gene end was trimmed by 2 bases and the J gene end by 0 bases; junction bases not matched to a gene: 3. The CDR3 loop is CSVELSGSSYNEQFF. The CDR3 nucleotides are TGCAGCGTTGAATTGAGCGGGAGCTCCTACAATGAGCAGTTCTTC.

The CDR3 sequence: CASSLGAGSQYF. The CDR3 DNA reads TGTGCCAGCAGCCTGGGAGCGGGTTCGCAGTACTTC. The chain recombines TRBV14 with TRBJ2-7; D possibly corresponds to TRBD2 (6 bases). The germline V gene encodes CDR1 SGHDN and CDR2 FVKESK. The CDR3 runs to 12 residues. Trimming left V 4 bases short and J 9 bases short, with 13 bases between.

The rearrangement links TRBV4-1 to TRBJ2-3; maybe TRBD2 (5 bases). From germline, CDR1 is MGHRA and CDR2 YSYEKL. V lost 4 bases to trimming and J lost 0 bases, with 11 bases between them. CDR3 size: 15 residues. The CDR3 here is CASSRMGESTDTQYF. DNA of the CDR3: TGCGCCAGCAGCCGAATGGGAGAAAGCACAGATACGCAGTATTTT.

The V gene is TRBV6-1, the J gene TRBJ1-3; D uncertain. CDR3 length: 13 residues. V was clipped by 10 bases and J by 4 bases, with 14 bases between them. Germline V gene data show CDR1 as MNHNS and CDR2 as SASEGT. The CDR3 is CAIASAFGNTIYF. In DNA form, the CDR3 reads TGTGCCATCGCATCGGCATTCGGAAACACCATATATTTT.

The chain is built from TRBV19 and TRBJ1-5, with 7 bases aligning to TRBD1. The CDR3 contains 12 residues. Losses at the gene ends were 5 bases for V and 11 bases for J; bases not matched to a gene: 6. Germline CDR1 is LNHDA and CDR2 is SQIVND (reference sequence). The CDR3 region is CASSFQGEAQHF. The CDR3 nucleotides read TGTGCCAGTAGTTTTCAGGGGGAAGCCCAGCATTTT.

V and J are TRBV11-3 and TRBJ2-1; the match to TRBD1 covers 8 bases. This CDR3 is 15 amino acids long. Germline lookup yields CDR1 SGHNT and CDR2 YENEEA. V shed 2 bases and J 8 bases; nucleotides not matched to a gene: 8. For the CDR3, the DNA is TGTGCCAGCAGCTTAAACGGACAGGGATACGATGAGCAGTTCTTC. Protein: CASSLNGQGYDEQFF.

This clone occurred once. The V gene is TRBV19, the J gene TRBJ2-6; D remains ambiguous. Trimming stripped 5 bases from V and 0 bases from J, with 8 bases between. There are 15 residues in the CDR3. CDR1 and CDR2 (germline): LNHDA, SQIVND (reference sequence). CDR3 nucleotide sequence: TGTGCCAGTAGTCTGTGGGGCTCTGGGGCCAACGTCCTGACTTTC. It specifies CASSLWGSGANVLTF.

The chain recombines TRBV11-2 with TRBJ2-3, with TRBD2 matching 8 bases. V trimming: 5 bases; J trimming: 5 bases; junction bases outside the gene matches: 18. Germline V gene sequence: CDR1 SGHAT, CDR2 FQNNGV. This CDR3 is 18 amino acids long. In nucleotides, the CDR3 is TGTGCCAGCAGCCCAAGGTCTAGCTTTGCGGGAGGAATAGATACGCAGTATTTT. Amino acid sequence: CASSPRSSFAGGIDTQYF.

The chain links TRBV5-5 to TRBJ2-5, with D unclear. V was trimmed by 1 base and J by 5 bases, leaving 12 bases between them. There are 14 residues in the CDR3. Germline-derived CDR1 and CDR2 are SGHKS and YYEKEE (reference sequence). The CDR3 DNA reads as TGTGCCAGCAGCTTGAGGTTCAAAGAGGAGACCCAGTACTTC. This translates into CASSLRFKEETQYF.

This sequence joins TRBV11-2 and TRBJ2-5; TRBD2 matches at 9 bases. The junction had 7 bases not matched to a gene; V was cut back by 5 bases and J by 0 bases. CDR1 and CDR2 (germline): SGHAT, FQNNGV. The CDR3 covers 16 residues. CDR3 in amino acids: CASSPGSSGNQETQYF. Here the CDR3 DNA reads TGTGCCAGCAGCCCGGGGTCTAGCGGGAACCAAGAGACCCAGTACTTC.

DNA for the CDR3: TGTGCCTGGAGTGCCCCCGGGGGGGGCAACACCGGGGAGCTGTTTTTT. Its translation: CAWSAPGGGNTGELFF. The chain couples TRBV30 to TRBJ2-2; 8 bases match TRBD2. The CDR3 totals 16 residues. In germline, CDR1 is GTSNPN, CDR2 SVGIG (reference sequence). The V segment lost 1 base and the J segment 2 bases; nucleotides outside the gene matches: 6.